The 7 T cell receptor beta chains given below trace back to one sample, sequenced in a study of blood T cell repertoires in COVID-19. Assay: immunoSEQ multiplex PCR; the TCRdb copy retains only in-frame clones and omits some. The repertoire includes roughly 75,000 clones, 75% to 90% of them detected once, and about 13% sits in the top ten. Sequenced material: peripheral blood. The receptor source for this set is a man aged 50-59 years with COVID-19, enrolled during active disease.

V and J are TRBV9 and TRBJ2-1, with 10 bases aligning to TRBD1. The CDR3 consists of 15 residues. J lost 8 bases, V lost 0 bases, and 5 bases had no gene match. The germline V gene has CDR1 SGDLS and CDR2 YYNGEE. CDR3 coding DNA: TGTGCCAGCAGCGTAGTGACAGGGGGCTTTGATGAGCAGTTCTTC. It is translated as CASSVVTGGFDEQFF.

V and J are TRBV2 and TRBJ1-2; 9 positions match TRBD1. The trim removed 6 bases at V and 4 bases at J, leaving 6 bases unmatched. The CDR3 totals 14 residues. Germline V CDR1 and CDR2: SNHLY, FYNNEI. This CDR3 is CASRRDREGYGYTF. As DNA, the CDR3 is TGTGCCAGCAGGAGGGACAGGGAGGGCTATGGCTACACCTTC.

The rearrangement uses TRBV5-1 and TRBJ2-1; TRBD2 matches at 8 bases. CDR1 SGHRS and CDR2 YFSETQ come from the germline V gene. The V gene end was trimmed by 0 bases and the J gene end by 7 bases; junction bases not matched to a gene: 9. This CDR3 is 16 amino acids long. CDR3 region: CASSLGAGGGANEQFF. CDR3 bases: TGCGCCAGCAGCTTGGGGGCGGGAGGCGGTGCGAATGAGCAGTTCTTC.

This sequence joins TRBV15 and TRBJ2-7, with 9 bases matching TRBD1. J gave up 4 bases and V 5 bases, and 3 bases lay outside the gene matches. The germline V gene has CDR1 LNHNV and CDR2 YYDKDF (reference sequence). CDR3 length: 13 residues. DNA for the CDR3: TGTGCCACCAGCCGACAGGGGGTGTACGAGCAGTACTTC. This encodes CATSRQGVYEQYF.

The CDR3 nucleotides read TGTGCCATCAGTGGTAGCGGGAGGGAAAACAATGAGCAGTTCTTC. It yields the protein CAISGSGRENNEQFF. V and J are TRBV10-3 and TRBJ2-1; 11 positions agree with TRBD2. The length of the CDR3 is 15 residues. J gave up 5 bases and V 4 bases, and 4 bases lay outside the gene matches. CDR1 is ENHRY, CDR2 SYGVKD, per germline.

The CDR3 spells CASSRPRVQSLNTGELFF. DNA of the CDR3: TGTGCCAGCAGCCGTCCGAGGGTACAGAGCCTGAACACCGGGGAGCTGTTTTTT. The genes are TRBV7-2 and TRBJ2-2; D possibly corresponds to TRBD2 (5 bases). This CDR3 comprises 18 residues. V shed 5 bases and J shed 1 base, with 20 bases lying between them. Germline-derived CDR1 and CDR2 are SGHTA and FQGNSA. The full variable domain, its missing parts supplied by reference TRBV7-2 and TRBJ2-2, is GAGVSQSPSNKVTEKGKDVELRCDPISGHTALYWYRQSLGQGLEFLIYFQGNSAPDKSGLPSDRFSAERTGGSVSTLTIQRTQQEDSAVYLCASSRPRVQSLNTGELFFGEGSRLTVL.

In this sample, this clone turned up a few times. This chain's CDR3 is CASSQDSAAFGPTYEQYF. In DNA form, the CDR3 reads TGCGCCAGCAGCCAAGATTCCGCTGCGTTTGGGCCCACCTACGAGCAGTACTTC. V is TRBV4-1 and J is TRBJ2-7; D uncertain. Germline values: CDR1 MGHRA, CDR2 YSYEKL. This CDR3 comprises 18 residues. Trimming removed 0 bases at V and 2 bases at J, with 20 bases between.